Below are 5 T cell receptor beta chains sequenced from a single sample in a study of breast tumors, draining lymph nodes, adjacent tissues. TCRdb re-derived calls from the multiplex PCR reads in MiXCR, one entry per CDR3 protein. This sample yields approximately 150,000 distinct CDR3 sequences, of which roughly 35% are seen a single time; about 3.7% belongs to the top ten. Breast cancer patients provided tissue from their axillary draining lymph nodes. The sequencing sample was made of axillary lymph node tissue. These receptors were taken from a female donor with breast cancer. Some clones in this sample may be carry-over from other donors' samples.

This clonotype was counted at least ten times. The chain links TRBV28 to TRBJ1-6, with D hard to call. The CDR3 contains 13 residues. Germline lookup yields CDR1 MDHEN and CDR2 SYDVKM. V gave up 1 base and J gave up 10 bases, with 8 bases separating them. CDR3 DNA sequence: TGTGCCAGCAGTTTATTAGGGAACTCACCCCTCCACTTT. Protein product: CASSLLGNSPLHF.

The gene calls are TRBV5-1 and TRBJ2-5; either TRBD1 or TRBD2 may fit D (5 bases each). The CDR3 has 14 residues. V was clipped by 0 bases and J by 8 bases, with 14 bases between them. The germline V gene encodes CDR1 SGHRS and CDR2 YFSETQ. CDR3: CASSLARGVDTQYF. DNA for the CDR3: TGCGCCAGCAGCTTGGCAAGGGGAGTGGACACCCAGTACTTC.

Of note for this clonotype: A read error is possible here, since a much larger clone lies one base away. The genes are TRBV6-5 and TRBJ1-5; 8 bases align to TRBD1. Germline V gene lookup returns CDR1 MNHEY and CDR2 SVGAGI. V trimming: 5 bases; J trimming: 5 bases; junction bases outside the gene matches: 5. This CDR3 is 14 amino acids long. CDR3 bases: TGTGCCAGCAGTCACGACAGGGGATATCAGCCCCAGCATTTT. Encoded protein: CASSHDRGYQPQHF.

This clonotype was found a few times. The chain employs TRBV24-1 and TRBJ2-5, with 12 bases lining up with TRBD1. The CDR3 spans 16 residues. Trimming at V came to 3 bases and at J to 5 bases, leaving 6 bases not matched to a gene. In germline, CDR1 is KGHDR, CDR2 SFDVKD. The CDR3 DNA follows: TGTGCCACCAGTGATAGGGGACAGGGGGCTAGGGAGACCCAGTACTTC. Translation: CATSDRGQGARETQYF.

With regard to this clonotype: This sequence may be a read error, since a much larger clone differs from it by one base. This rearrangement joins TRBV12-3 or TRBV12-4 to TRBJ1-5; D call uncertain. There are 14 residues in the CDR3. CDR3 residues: CASGLGFGDQPQHF. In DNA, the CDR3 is TGTGCCAGCGGTTTAGGTTTCGGGGATCAGCCCCAGCATTTT.